This T cell receptor (beta chain) was identified in a study of beta chain features in type 1 diabetes. Overall study context: All samples yielded around 98 million examined sorted cells. General study points: Naive, central memory and Treg TCRB repertoires appeared more alike in patients than in healthy donors.

There are a few counts of this clone. The antigen is unknown. The sequenced template was cDNA made from the entire isolated RNA. An average approximately 3.3 million reads came from naive, central memory and regulatory T cell samples. Libraries were prepared by immunoSEQ multiplex PCR; TCRdb keeps only in-frame clonotypes and omits some of them. The sample holds about 470,000 clones; roughly 31% are singletons and the top ten take about 0.065%. This CDR3 region has 14 residues. Germline V gives CDR1 SQVTM, CDR2 ANQGSEA. J lost 8 bases, V lost 4 bases, and 9 bases had no gene match. Cell sorting via CD45RO/CCR7/CD25/CD127/CD95/CD27 was performed to obtain CD4+ naive, central memory, regulatory and stem cell-like memory cells.

This chain joins TRBV29-1 and TRBJ1-4; 8 positions agree with TRBD1. Material for sequencing was naive CD4+ T cells from blood. This TCR was sampled from a man between 18 and 35 years old in good health. The CDR3 DNA reads TGCAGCGTTGTAACCGGGACAGGATTCGAAAAACTGTTTTTT. Translation: CSVVTGTGFEKLFF.